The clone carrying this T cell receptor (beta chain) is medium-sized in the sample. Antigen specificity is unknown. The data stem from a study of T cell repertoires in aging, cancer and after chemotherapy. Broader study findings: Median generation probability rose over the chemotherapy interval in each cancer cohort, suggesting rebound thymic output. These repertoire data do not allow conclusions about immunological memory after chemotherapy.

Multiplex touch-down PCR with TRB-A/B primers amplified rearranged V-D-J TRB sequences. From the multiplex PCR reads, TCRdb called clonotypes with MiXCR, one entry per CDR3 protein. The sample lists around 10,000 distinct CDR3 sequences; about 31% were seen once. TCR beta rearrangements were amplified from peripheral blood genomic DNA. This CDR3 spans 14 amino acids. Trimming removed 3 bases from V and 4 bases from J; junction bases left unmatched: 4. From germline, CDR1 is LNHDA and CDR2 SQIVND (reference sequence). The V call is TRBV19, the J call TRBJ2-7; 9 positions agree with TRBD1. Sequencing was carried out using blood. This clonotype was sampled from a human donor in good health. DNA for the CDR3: TGTGCCAGTAGTATCACAGGGGGCCAGTACGAGCAGTACTTC. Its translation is CASSITGGQYEQYF.